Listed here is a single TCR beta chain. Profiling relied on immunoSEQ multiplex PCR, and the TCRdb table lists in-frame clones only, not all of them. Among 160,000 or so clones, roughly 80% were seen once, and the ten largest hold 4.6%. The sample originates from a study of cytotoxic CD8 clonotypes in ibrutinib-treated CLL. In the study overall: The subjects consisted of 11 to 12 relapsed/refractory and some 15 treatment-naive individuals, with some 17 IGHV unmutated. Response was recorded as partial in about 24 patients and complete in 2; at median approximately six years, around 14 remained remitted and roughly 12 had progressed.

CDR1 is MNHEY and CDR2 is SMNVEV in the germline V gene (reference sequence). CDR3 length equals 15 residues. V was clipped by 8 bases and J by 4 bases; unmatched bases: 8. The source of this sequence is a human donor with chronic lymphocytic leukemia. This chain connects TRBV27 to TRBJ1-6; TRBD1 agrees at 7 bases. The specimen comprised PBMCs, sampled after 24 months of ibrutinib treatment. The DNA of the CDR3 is TGTGCCAGCTCTACTGGGGGACAGTATAATTCACCCCTCCACTTT. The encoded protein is CASSTGGQYNSPLHF.